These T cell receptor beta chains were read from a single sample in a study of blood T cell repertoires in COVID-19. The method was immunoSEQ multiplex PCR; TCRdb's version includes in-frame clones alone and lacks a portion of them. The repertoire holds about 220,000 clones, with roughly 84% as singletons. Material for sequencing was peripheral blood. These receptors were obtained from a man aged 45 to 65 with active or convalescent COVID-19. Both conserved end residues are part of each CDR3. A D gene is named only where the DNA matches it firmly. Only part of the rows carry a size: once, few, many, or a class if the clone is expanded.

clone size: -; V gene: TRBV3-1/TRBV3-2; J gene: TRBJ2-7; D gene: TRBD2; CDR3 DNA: TGTGCCAGCAGCCAAGGGTACCCGGGACTAGCTTACGAGCAGTACTTC; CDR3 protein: CASSQGYPGLAYEQYF
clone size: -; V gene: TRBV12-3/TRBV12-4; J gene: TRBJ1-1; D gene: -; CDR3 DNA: TGTGCCAGTGTAAGACAGGCGCGGAGCGAAGCTTTCTTT; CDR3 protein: CASVRQARSEAFF
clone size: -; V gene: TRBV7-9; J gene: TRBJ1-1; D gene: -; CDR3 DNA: TGTGCCAGCAGCTCCTTTCGGGCGGGTGAAGCTTTCTTT; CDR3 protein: CASSSFRAGEAFF
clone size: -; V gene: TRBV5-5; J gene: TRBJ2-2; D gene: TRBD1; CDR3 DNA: TGTGCCAGCAGCGTCTCTTCGACAGGGGTTCGGACCGGGGAGCTGTTTTTT; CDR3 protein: CASSVSSTGVRTGELFF
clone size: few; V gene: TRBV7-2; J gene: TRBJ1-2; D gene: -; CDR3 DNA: TGTGCCAGCTCCAGGGGTGACTATGGCTACACCTTC; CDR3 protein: CASSRGDYGYTF
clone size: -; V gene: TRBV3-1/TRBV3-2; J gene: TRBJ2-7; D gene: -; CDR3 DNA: TGTGCCAGCAGCCAAGAAGACACCTACGAGCAGTACTTC; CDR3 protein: CASSQEDTYEQYF
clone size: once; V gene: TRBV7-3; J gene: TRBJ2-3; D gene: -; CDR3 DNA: TGTGCCAGCAGCTTTTTCGGGATGGAGGGGGATACGCAGTATTTT; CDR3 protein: CASSFFGMEGDTQYF
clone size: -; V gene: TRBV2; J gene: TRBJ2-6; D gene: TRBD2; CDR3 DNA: TGTGCCAGCGGGAATCAGCGGGGGGGCCTTGGGGCCAACGTCCTGACTTTC; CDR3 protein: CASGNQRGGLGANVLTF
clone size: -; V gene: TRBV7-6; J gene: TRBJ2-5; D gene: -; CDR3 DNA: TGTGCCAGCAGCTTAGGGTTGGGGAGCCCAGAGACCCAGTACTTC; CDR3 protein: CASSLGLGSPETQYF
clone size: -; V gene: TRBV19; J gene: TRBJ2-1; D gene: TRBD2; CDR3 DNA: TGTGCCAGTACCCCATGGCGGGGGTACAATGAGCAGTTCTTC; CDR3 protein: CASTPWRGYNEQFF
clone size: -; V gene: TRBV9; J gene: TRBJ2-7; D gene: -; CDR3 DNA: TGTGCCAGCAGCGTAGGGGGGCTGCCCTACGAGCAGTACTTC; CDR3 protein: CASSVGGLPYEQYF
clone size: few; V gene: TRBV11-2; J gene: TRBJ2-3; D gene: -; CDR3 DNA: TGTGCCAGCAGCTCCTACCGGGCGGGGGCGCGCACAGATACGCAGTATTTT; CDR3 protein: CASSSYRAGARTDTQYF
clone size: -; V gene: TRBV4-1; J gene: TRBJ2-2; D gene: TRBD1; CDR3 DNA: TGCGCCAGCAGCCAGGGACAGCCGAGACCGCAGGAGCTGTTTTTT; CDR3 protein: CASSQGQPRPQELFF
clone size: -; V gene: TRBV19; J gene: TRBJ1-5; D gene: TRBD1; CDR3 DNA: TGTGCCAGTAGTCCAGCCGGGACAGGAGACAATCAGCCCCAGCATTTT; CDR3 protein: CASSPAGTGDNQPQHF
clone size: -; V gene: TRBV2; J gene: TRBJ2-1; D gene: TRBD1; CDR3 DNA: TGTGCCAGCAGCTGGGGGACAGGTTTATTCGATGAGCAGTTCTTC; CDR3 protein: CASSWGTGLFDEQFF
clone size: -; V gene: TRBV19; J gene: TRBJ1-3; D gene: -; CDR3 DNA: TGTGCCAGTAGCAGGTTGGGGAGTCGGGACTCTGGAAACACCATATATTTT; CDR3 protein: CASSRLGSRDSGNTIYF